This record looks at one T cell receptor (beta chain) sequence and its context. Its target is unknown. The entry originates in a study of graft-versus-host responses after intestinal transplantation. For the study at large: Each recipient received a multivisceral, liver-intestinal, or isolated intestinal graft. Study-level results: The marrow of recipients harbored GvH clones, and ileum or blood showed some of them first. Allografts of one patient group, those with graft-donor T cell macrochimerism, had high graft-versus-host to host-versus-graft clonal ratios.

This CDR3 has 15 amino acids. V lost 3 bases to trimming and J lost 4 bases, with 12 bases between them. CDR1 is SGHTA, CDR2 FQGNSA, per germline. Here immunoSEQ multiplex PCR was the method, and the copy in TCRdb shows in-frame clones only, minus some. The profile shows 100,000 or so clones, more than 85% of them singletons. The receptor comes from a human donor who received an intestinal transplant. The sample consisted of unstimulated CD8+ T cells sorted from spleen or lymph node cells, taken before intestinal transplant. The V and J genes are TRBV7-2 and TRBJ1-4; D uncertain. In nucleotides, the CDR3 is TGTGCCAGCAGCTTTAGAGCAGGCTTTAATGAAAAACTGTTTTTT. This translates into CASSFRAGFNEKLFF.